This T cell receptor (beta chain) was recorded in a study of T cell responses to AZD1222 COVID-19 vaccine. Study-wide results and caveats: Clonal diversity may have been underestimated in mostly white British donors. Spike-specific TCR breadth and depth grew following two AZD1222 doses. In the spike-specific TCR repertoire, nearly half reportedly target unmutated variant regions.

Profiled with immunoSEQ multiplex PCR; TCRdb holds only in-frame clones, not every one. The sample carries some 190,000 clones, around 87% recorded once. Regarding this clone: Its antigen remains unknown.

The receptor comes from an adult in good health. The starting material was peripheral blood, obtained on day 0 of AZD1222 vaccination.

Here the CDR3 reads CASSLQTGLNSPLHF. The DNA of the CDR3 is TGTGCCAGCAGCCTACAGACAGGGCTAAATTCACCCCTCCACTTT. The chain employs TRBV3-1 (or the pseudogene TRBV3-2) and TRBJ1-6; 7 bases align to TRBD1. CDR3 length: 15 amino acids. Germline CDR1 and CDR2: LGHDT and YNNKEL (reference sequence). Trimming removed 4 bases from V and 7 bases from J; junction bases left unmatched: 7.